Following are 30 T cell receptor beta chains from one sample sequenced in a study of shared clonotypes between healthy human individuals. The data were produced by immunoSEQ multiplex PCR, yet TCRdb's version contains in-frame clones alone and is incomplete. In the table there are roughly 1.5 million clones, 95% to 99% of which are singletons. Sequencing input: naive CD4+ T cells sorted from blood. As for subset: CD45RA+ positively selected. These TCRs come from a man aged 30-40 years in good health.

A single count supports this clone. The chain couples TRBV6-6 to TRBJ2-7; D call uncertain. V was cut by 0 bases and J by 5 bases, with 14 bases left in between. CDR3 size: 15 residues. Looked up from germline, CDR1 is MNHNY and CDR2 is SVGAGI (reference sequence). CDR3: CASSYSRATSNEQYF. The CDR3 region has the DNA TGTGCCAGCAGTTACTCACGGGCCACCTCGAACGAGCAGTACTTC.

In its sample, this clone was seen once. The chain employs TRBV4-2 and TRBJ2-7, with no clear D. CDR3 length: 16 residues. In germline, CDR1 is LGHNA, CDR2 YNFKEQ. Trimming removed 0 bases at V and 3 bases at J, with 15 bases between. This CDR3 is CASSQDLPRLNYEQYF. The DNA of the CDR3 is TGTGCCAGCAGCCAAGATCTCCCTAGGCTGAACTACGAGCAGTACTTC.

Only one count was recorded for this clone. Here the CDR3 DNA reads TGTGCCACCAGCAGAGACCTACAGGGACCGGGAGAAGGCTACACCTTC. Residues: CATSRDLQGPGEGYTF. This chain joins TRBV15 and TRBJ1-2, with a weak D call TRBD1 (6 bases). The CDR3 has 16 residues. Germline V CDR1 and CDR2: LNHNV, YYDKDF (reference sequence). V was shortened by 0 bases and J by 8 bases, with 19 bases between the two germline ends.

The rearrangement links TRBV29-1 to TRBJ2-2; TRBD2 agrees at 8 bases. Germline V CDR1 and CDR2: SQVTM, ANQGSEA. The J segment lost 4 bases and the V segment lost 7 bases, leaving 8 bases of the junction unmatched. CDR3 length: 14 residues. This CDR3 is CSAGAGVSTGELFF. CDR3 coding DNA: TGCAGCGCAGGAGCGGGAGTGAGCACCGGGGAGCTGTTTTTT.

Points on this clone: The same CDR3 also results from other DNA sequences found in this sample. The chain has TRBV28 and TRBJ2-7; tentatively, D is TRBD1 (5 bases). The CDR3 has 13 amino acids. Trimming took 1 base from V and 7 from J, leaving 11 bases between them. Germline lookup yields CDR1 MDHEN and CDR2 SYDVKM. The CDR3 spells CASSLLGPREQYF. CDR3 bases: TGTGCCAGCAGTTTATTGGGGCCTAGGGAGCAGTACTTC.

V is TRBV6-1 and J is TRBJ2-3, with 7 positions matching TRBD2. The CDR3 length is 14 residues. J was trimmed by 0 bases and V by 6 bases; bases with no gene match: 3. Germline V CDR1 and CDR2: MNHNS, SASEGT. This chain's CDR3 is CASRLADSTDTQYF. CDR3 nucleotide sequence: TGTGCCAGCAGGCTAGCGGATAGCACAGATACGCAGTATTTT.

This chain uses TRBV9 with TRBJ2-3, with TRBD1 matching over 9 bases. The CDR3 length is 15 residues. V was pared by 3 bases and J by 5 bases, with 7 bases of the junction left unmatched. Germline CDR1 reads SGDLS; CDR2 reads YYNGEE. The CDR3 nucleotides are TGTGCCAGCAGCGGCAAAGGGACAGGGCTAGATACGCAGTATTTT. The encoded protein is CASSGKGTGLDTQYF.

This CDR3 reads CSVEQGPKSTDTQYF. CDR3 coding DNA: TGCAGCGTGGAACAGGGGCCGAAATCGACAGATACGCAGTATTTT. V is TRBV29-1 and J is TRBJ2-3, with 7 bases aligning to TRBD1. Trimming removed 6 bases from V and 3 bases from J; junction bases left unmatched: 12. Per germline, CDR1 SQVTM and CDR2 ANQGSEA. The CDR3 loop spans 15 amino acids.

This clone was picked up one time. Other DNA sequences in this specimen translate into the identical CDR3. This chain uses TRBV28 with TRBJ1-5, with 7 bases aligning to TRBD1. The CDR3 spans 15 residues. J gave up 0 bases and V 2 bases, and 1 base lay outside the gene matches. CDR1 and CDR2 (germline): MDHEN, SYDVKM. CDR3: CASSLAGGSNQPQHF. The CDR3 bases are TGTGCCAGCAGTTTAGCAGGGGGTAGCAATCAGCCCCAGCATTTT.

The chain is built from TRBV6-1 and TRBJ2-5, with TRBD2 identical over 11 bases. Germline V gene data show CDR1 as MNHNS and CDR2 as SASEGT. The CDR3 totals 18 residues. Trimming removed 4 bases from V and 4 bases from J; junction bases left unmatched: 14. This CDR3 is CASSAILAGGLIGETQYF. CDR3 nucleotides: TGTGCCAGCAGTGCCATCCTAGCGGGAGGTTTGATAGGAGAGACCCAGTACTTC.

The J gene is TRBJ2-3, the V gene TRBV6-5, with 8 bases that match TRBD2. Germline values: CDR1 MNHEY, CDR2 SVGAGI. V trimming: 6 bases; J trimming: 3 bases; junction bases outside the gene matches: 5. The CDR3 is made up of 14 amino acids. The DNA of the CDR3 is TGTGCCAGCAGGCGACGGGAGGGGACAGATACGCAGTATTTT. This sequence encodes CASRRREGTDTQYF.

The chain couples TRBV28 to TRBJ2-7; 10 positions match TRBD2. Germline V lookup: CDR1 MDHEN, CDR2 SYDVKM. The CDR3 runs 14 residues. V lost 7 bases and J lost 4; bases outside the gene matches: 7. CDR3 loop: CASIGSGGRYEQYF. The CDR3 DNA reads TGTGCCAGCATAGGTAGCGGGGGGAGATACGAGCAGTACTTC.

The chain links TRBV28 to TRBJ1-2, with TRBD1 matching over 8 bases. The germline gives CDR1 MDHEN, CDR2 SYDVKM. J was trimmed by 4 bases and V by 7 bases; bases with no gene match: 5. The CDR3 runs 13 residues. The CDR3 region is CASIPGGSYGYTF. As DNA, the CDR3 is TGTGCCAGCATCCCAGGGGGCTCCTATGGCTACACCTTC.

The genes are TRBV7-9 and TRBJ1-5; possibly TRBD1 for D (5 bases). V lost 4 bases, J lost 9 bases, and 13 bases lay in between. The CDR3 runs 13 residues. CDR1 and CDR2 from the germline V gene are SEHNR and FQNEAQ (reference sequence). The CDR3 spells CASSWGSPRPQHF. In nucleotides, the CDR3 is TGTGCCAGCAGCTGGGGGAGCCCTCGGCCCCAGCATTTT.

The rearrangement links TRBV27 to TRBJ1-2; 7 bases line up with TRBD1. The CDR3 consists of 14 residues. Losses at the gene ends were 6 bases for V and 6 bases for J; bases not matched to a gene: 10. CDR1 MNHEY and CDR2 SMNVEV come from the germline V gene (reference sequence). CDR3 nucleotides: TGTGCCAGCAGCCCAGGGGGTCCCATTCATGGCTACACCTTC. It specifies CASSPGGPIHGYTF.

The gene calls are TRBV18 and TRBJ2-3; D remains unclear. The CDR3 has 15 amino acids. Germline values: CDR1 KGHSH, CDR2 LQKENI. The germline V and J ends were trimmed by 5 bases and 1 base, with 13 bases remaining between them. The CDR3 bases are TGTGCCAGCTCAAGAATTCAGGCTCGCACAGATACGCAGTATTTT. Its translation: CASSRIQARTDTQYF.

The CDR3 DNA is TGCGCCAGCAGTCGGACAGGGGCTGCGGAGACCCAGTACTTC. This sequence encodes CASSRTGAAETQYF. The chain links TRBV10-1 to TRBJ2-5, with TRBD1 matching 9 bases. CDR1 WNHNN and CDR2 SYGVQD come from the germline V gene (reference sequence). This CDR3 region has 14 residues. The V segment lost 5 bases and the J segment 5 bases; nucleotides outside the gene matches: 6.

The V gene is TRBV28, the J gene TRBJ2-7; 7 nucleotides agree with TRBD2. Germline V CDR1 and CDR2: MDHEN, SYDVKM. The CDR3 length is 15 residues. The V segment lost 5 bases and the J segment 3 bases; nucleotides outside the gene matches: 10. CDR3 residues: CASSLPRGLNYEQYF. In nucleotides, the CDR3 is TGTGCCAGCAGTCTACCTCGGGGACTAAACTACGAGCAGTACTTC. The full variable domain, its missing parts supplied by reference TRBV28 and TRBJ2-7, is DVKVTQSSRYLVKRTGEKVFLECVQDMDHENMFWYRQDPGLGLRLIYFSYDVKMKEKGDIPEGYSVSREKKERFSLILESASTNQTSMYLCASSLPRGLNYEQYFGPGTRLTVT.

Turning to this clone: The junction differs from germline at one of its ends, possibly a read error. The CDR3 DNA is TGTGCTAGTGGTTTGGACGTGACCTTC. It specifies CASGLDVTF. The gene calls are TRBV12-5 and TRBJ2-7; no reliable D call. The germline V gene encodes CDR1 LGHNT and CDR2 FRNRAP. CDR3 size: 9 residues.

The chain recombines TRBV5-1 with TRBJ1-2; a possible D gene is TRBD1 (5 bases). This CDR3 is built from 15 residues. V dropped 4 bases and J dropped 4 bases, with 17 bases sitting between them. Germline V gene sequence: CDR1 SGHRS, CDR2 YFSETQ. The CDR3 DNA follows: TGCGCCAGCAGCGTGGGATTGGGGCAGCTCTATGGCTACACCTTC. Translating gives CASSVGLGQLYGYTF.

The chain uses TRBV6-1 and TRBJ2-3, with a tentative D call TRBD2 (5 bases). CDR1 MNHNS and CDR2 SASEGT come from the germline V gene. This CDR3 is 14 amino acids long. The V end was cut by 10 bases, the J end by 3 bases, with 17 bases between. CDR3 sequence reads: CATVPRRWTDTQYF. In DNA form, the CDR3 reads TGTGCCACCGTTCCAAGGAGGTGGACAGATACGCAGTATTTT.

V gene TRBV29-1 combines with J gene TRBJ2-3; D tentatively reads TRBD1 or TRBD2 (6 bases each). CDR1 is SQVTM, CDR2 ANQGSEA, per germline. V was trimmed by 3 bases and J by 1 base, leaving 20 bases between them. The CDR3 extends over 17 amino acids. The CDR3 DNA reads as TGCAGCGTTGAGGGGGGAGGACAGTTGGGCCGCACAGATACGCAGTATTTT. Protein: CSVEGGGQLGRTDTQYF.

The V gene is TRBV28, the J gene TRBJ2-5; no firm D call. The V gene lost 4 bases and the J gene lost 5 bases, with 14 bases spanning the gap. In germline, CDR1 is MDHEN, CDR2 SYDVKM. The CDR3 runs to 14 residues. The chain's CDR3 is CASSSLGGGETQYF. In DNA, the CDR3 is TGTGCCAGCAGTTCATTGGGCGGTGGTGAGACCCAGTACTTC.

This chain uses TRBV30 with TRBJ1-2, with TRBD1 as a possible D gene (6 bases). Germline-derived CDR1 and CDR2 are GTSNPN and SVGIG (reference sequence). This CDR3 spans 15 amino acids. Trimming removed 2 bases at V and 8 bases at J, with 21 bases between. The CDR3 region is CAWSQTGESSEGYTF. CDR3 in DNA: TGTGCCTGGAGTCAGACAGGCGAGTCGTCTGAGGGCTACACCTTC.

This clone showed up just once. This rearrangement joins TRBV5-4 to TRBJ2-7; TRBD1 agrees at 10 bases. Trimming cost V 4 bases and J 5 bases; bases outside gene matches: 15. This CDR3 has 17 amino acids. Germline CDR1 is SGHNT and CDR2 is YYREEE (reference sequence). CDR3 nucleotides: TGTGCCAGCAGCCAAGCCCGTGGGGACAGGGGTCTCCACGAGCAGTACTTC. The encoded protein is CASSQARGDRGLHEQYF.

The chain carries TRBV5-5 and TRBJ2-7; 9 bases agree with TRBD2. Germline V CDR1 and CDR2: SGHKS, YYEKEE (reference sequence). V lost 0 bases and J lost 7; bases outside the gene matches: 8. The CDR3 is made up of 15 amino acids. The CDR3 protein is CASSLVAGVLGEQYF. CDR3 coding DNA: TGTGCCAGCAGCTTGGTAGCGGGAGTTCTCGGGGAGCAGTACTTC.

The chain has TRBV6-4 and TRBJ2-2, with a possible D match to TRBD1 (6 bases). The germline V and J ends were trimmed by 5 bases and 4 bases, with 17 bases remaining between them. The germline V gene encodes CDR1 MRHNA and CDR2 SNTAGT. This CDR3 region has 16 residues. CDR3 amino acids: CASSQIHTGLTGELFF. In nucleotides, the CDR3 is TGTGCCAGCAGTCAAATCCATACAGGGCTCACCGGGGAGCTGTTTTTT.

The rearrangement uses TRBV6-6 and TRBJ2-5, with D perhaps assigned TRBD1 or TRBD2 (5 bases each). CDR1 is MNHNY and CDR2 is SVGAGI in the germline V gene (reference sequence). The CDR3 loop spans 15 amino acids. Trimming pared 5 bases from V and 1 base from J, leaving 14 bases between. The chain's CDR3 is CASSAGTTTQETQYF. The CDR3 bases are TGTGCCAGCAGTGCCGGGACGACCACCCAAGAGACCCAGTACTTC.

The chain uses TRBV5-6 and TRBJ2-1, with a possible D match to TRBD2 (5 bases). The germline CDR1 and CDR2 sequences are SGHDT and YYEEEE. The CDR3 is 15 amino acids. V was cut by 6 bases and J by 0 bases, with 13 bases left in between. DNA of the CDR3: TGTGCCAGCAAGCTGCCGGACTTCTCCTACAATGAGCAGTTCTTC. This gives the protein CASKLPDFSYNEQFF.

A word on this clone: Within the sample, other DNA sequences also encode this same CDR3. The V and J genes are TRBV6-5 and TRBJ2-2; 10 bases align to TRBD2. CDR1 MNHEY and CDR2 SVGAGI come from the germline V gene. The CDR3 length is 16 residues. V was clipped by 3 bases and J by 5 bases; unmatched bases: 6. The CDR3 region is CASSYLAGGRTGELFF. The CDR3 bases are TGTGCCAGCAGTTATTTAGCGGGAGGCAGAACCGGGGAGCTGTTTTTT.